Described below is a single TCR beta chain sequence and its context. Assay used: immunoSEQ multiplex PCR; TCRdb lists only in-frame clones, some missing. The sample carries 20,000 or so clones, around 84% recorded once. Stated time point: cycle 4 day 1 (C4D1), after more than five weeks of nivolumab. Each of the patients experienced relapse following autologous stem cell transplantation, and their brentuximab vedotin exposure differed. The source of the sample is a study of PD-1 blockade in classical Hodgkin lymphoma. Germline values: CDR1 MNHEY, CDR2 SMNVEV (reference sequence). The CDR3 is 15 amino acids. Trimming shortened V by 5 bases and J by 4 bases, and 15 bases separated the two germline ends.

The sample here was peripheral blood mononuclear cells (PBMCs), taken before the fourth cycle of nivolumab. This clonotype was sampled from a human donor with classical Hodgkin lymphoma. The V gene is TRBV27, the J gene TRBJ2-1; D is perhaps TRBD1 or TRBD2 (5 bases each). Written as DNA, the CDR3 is TGTGCCAGCAGTATTCAGGGAAGACTATACAATGAGCAGTTCTTC. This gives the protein CASSIQGRLYNEQFF.